A selection of T cell receptor beta chains follows, all from one sample in a study of blood T cell repertoires in COVID-19. Assay used: immunoSEQ multiplex PCR; TCRdb lists only in-frame clones, some missing. The table includes approximately 110,000 clones, roughly 86% detected once. The sequenced material came from peripheral blood. Receptors originate from a man aged 40-49 years with acute or convalescent COVID-19. CDR3s leave out the opening cysteine and the closing phenylalanine or tryptophan. The order of the fields is clone size, J gene, V gene, CDR3 protein. The listing skips clone size in some rows; elsewhere it reads once, few, many or a size class.

size: NA; J: TRBJ1-1; V: TRBV3-1/TRBV3-2; CDR3: ASSQVGEQGVEAF
size: NA; J: TRBJ1-1; V: TRBV7-2; CDR3: ASSIVRDTEAF
size: NA; J: TRBJ2-7; V: TRBV12-3/TRBV12-4; CDR3: ASSTGLAGQSN
size: NA; J: TRBJ1-1; V: TRBV5-1; CDR3: ASSAEVNTEAF
size: NA; J: TRBJ2-7; V: TRBV27; CDR3: ASSWGQGSEQY
size: NA; J: TRBJ1-1; V: TRBV7-2; CDR3: ASSPRADTEAF
size: NA; J: TRBJ1-4; V: TRBV30; CDR3: AWADRGNGKLF
size: NA; J: TRBJ1-1; V: TRBV19; CDR3: ASSARPGNTEAF
size: once; J: TRBJ1-2; V: TRBV3-1/TRBV3-2; CDR3: ASSRNGRASYGYT
size: NA; J: TRBJ2-1; V: TRBV7-9; CDR3: ASSLGQGSSYNEQF
size: NA; J: TRBJ2-7; V: TRBV2; CDR3: ASNRRLYEQY
size: NA; J: TRBJ2-7; V: TRBV14; CDR3: ASSRTAKGEQY
size: NA; J: TRBJ1-2; V: TRBV7-2; CDR3: ASSLALGTAGGYT
size: few; J: TRBJ1-5; V: TRBV4-1; CDR3: ASSQEQGLSNQPQH
size: NA; J: TRBJ1-2; V: TRBV30; CDR3: AWSARNRAPYYGYT
size: NA; J: TRBJ1-2; V: TRBV18; CDR3: ASSPGQHYGYT
size: NA; J: TRBJ1-3; V: TRBV9; CDR3: ASRNPGGNTIY
size: NA; J: TRBJ2-5; V: TRBV9; CDR3: ASSVSSVQETQY
size: NA; J: TRBJ1-6; V: TRBV13; CDR3: ASSLPGAPLH
size: NA; J: TRBJ1-5; V: TRBV11-2; CDR3: ASSLVSRQPQH
size: NA; J: TRBJ1-6; V: TRBV9; CDR3: ASSDRDRGAGDSPLH
size: NA; J: TRBJ2-4; V: TRBV7-2; CDR3: ASSKTGRQVKNIQY
size: once; J: TRBJ2-4; V: TRBV6-5; CDR3: ASSYGAPSGNIQY
size: NA; J: TRBJ2-2; V: TRBV2; CDR3: ASSLGAGIGELF
size: once; J: TRBJ2-5; V: TRBV7-7; CDR3: ASSANLGGGLETQY
size: NA; J: TRBJ2-2; V: TRBV5-6; CDR3: ASSLVTAGQNTGELF
size: NA; J: TRBJ1-5; V: TRBV19; CDR3: ASSLSGERQPQH
size: NA; J: TRBJ1-1; V: TRBV25-1; CDR3: ASSSSGQGMTF
size: once; J: TRBJ2-2; V: TRBV5-1; CDR3: ASSDRADTGELF
size: NA; J: TRBJ2-5; V: TRBV20-1; CDR3: SATQAETQY
size: NA; J: TRBJ2-3; V: TRBV5-1; CDR3: ASSGGQESTDTQY
size: NA; J: TRBJ2-1; V: TRBV6-1; CDR3: ASSERENYNEQF
size: NA; J: TRBJ1-4; V: TRBV9; CDR3: ASSVGGATNEKLF
size: NA; J: TRBJ1-4; V: TRBV27; CDR3: ASSPSWGTNEKLF
size: NA; J: TRBJ1-1; V: TRBV2; CDR3: ASVYSMNTEAF
size: NA; J: TRBJ1-4; V: TRBV30; CDR3: AWSAPPGQGIFVLF
size: NA; J: TRBJ1-3; V: TRBV7-8; CDR3: ASSRPGQGLSGNTIY
size: once; J: TRBJ1-1; V: TRBV15; CDR3: ATKGGGRGTEAF
size: NA; J: TRBJ2-7; V: TRBV2; CDR3: ASSLDRTSYEQY
size: few; J: TRBJ1-2; V: TRBV30; CDR3: AWSGQGSYGYT
size: NA; J: TRBJ2-7; V: TRBV18; CDR3: ASSSPAGGLREQY